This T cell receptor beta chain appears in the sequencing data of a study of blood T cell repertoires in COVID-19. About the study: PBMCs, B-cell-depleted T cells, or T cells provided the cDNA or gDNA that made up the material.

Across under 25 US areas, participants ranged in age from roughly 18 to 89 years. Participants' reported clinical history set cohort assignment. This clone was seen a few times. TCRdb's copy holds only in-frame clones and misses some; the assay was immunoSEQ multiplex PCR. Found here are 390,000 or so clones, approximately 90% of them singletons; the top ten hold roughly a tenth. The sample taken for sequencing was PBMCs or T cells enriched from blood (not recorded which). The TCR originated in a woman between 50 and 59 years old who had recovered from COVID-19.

The CDR3: CASTMGGSDRIGYTF. The CDR3 nucleotides read TGTGCCAGCACGATGGGCGGGTCGGACAGAATAGGCTACACCTTC. The chain couples TRBV9 to TRBJ1-2; weak D call: TRBD1 (6 bases). CDR1 is SGDLS, CDR2 YYNGEE, per germline. Deletions cut 6 bases from V and 8 bases from J, with 23 bases between. This CDR3 has 15 residues.